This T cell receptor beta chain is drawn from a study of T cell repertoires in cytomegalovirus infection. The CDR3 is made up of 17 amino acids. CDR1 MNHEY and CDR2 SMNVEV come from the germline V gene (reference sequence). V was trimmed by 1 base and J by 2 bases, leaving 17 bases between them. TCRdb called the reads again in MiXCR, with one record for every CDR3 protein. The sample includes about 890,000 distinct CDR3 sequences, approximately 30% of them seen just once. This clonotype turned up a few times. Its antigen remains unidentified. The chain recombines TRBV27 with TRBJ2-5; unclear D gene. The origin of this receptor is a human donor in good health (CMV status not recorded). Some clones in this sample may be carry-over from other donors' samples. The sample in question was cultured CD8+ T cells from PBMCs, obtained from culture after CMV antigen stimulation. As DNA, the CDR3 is TGTGCCAGCAGTTTATACGGCGGCGCCGGGTTACAAGAGACCCAGTACTTC. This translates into CASSLYGGAGLQETQYF.